One sample yielded the 10 T cell receptor beta chains listed below, sequenced in a study of T cells after posttransplantation cyclophosphamide. Cells defined as naive were viable CD3+CD4+ or CD3+CD8+ and CCR7+CD45RA+CD45RO-CD95-CD27+CD28+. Sequencing used immunoSEQ multiplex PCR; TCRdb keeps in-frame clones, though not all of them. This sample has some 9,700 clones, with 95% to 98% found just once. The sample consisted of naive CD4+ T cells sorted from PBMCs. These receptors were obtained from a woman aged 60-75 years in good health, CMV-negative, and a related stem cell transplant donor.

Only a few counts were recorded for this clone. This chain connects TRBV13 to TRBJ1-6; D gene unclear. V lost 2 bases, J lost 0 bases, and 14 bases lay in between. The CDR3 runs to 18 residues. Per the germline V gene, CDR1 is PRHDT and CDR2 is FYEKMQ (reference sequence). CDR3 nucleotide sequence: TGTGCCAGCAGCTTATCGCCAGCGATAAGCTCCTATAATTCACCCCTCCACTTT. Its protein is CASSLSPAISSYNSPLHF.

The chain couples TRBV9 to TRBJ2-2; TRBD2 might be the D (5 bases). The CDR3 loop spans 15 amino acids. Germline V gene lookup returns CDR1 SGDLS and CDR2 YYNGEE. The V and J ends lost 0 bases and 1 base respectively, with 7 bases between them. CDR3 nucleotides: TGTGCCAGCAGCGTAGGTGAGGGGAACACCGGGGAGCTGTTTTTT. It is translated as CASSVGEGNTGELFF.

This chain connects TRBV6-5 to TRBJ1-6, with 9 bases aligning to TRBD1. V was clipped by 10 bases and J by 10 bases; unmatched bases: 14. This CDR3 has 15 residues. Germline loops: CDR1 MNHEY, CDR2 SVGAGI. The CDR3 DNA reads TGTGCCACCTGGAAGGGACAGGGTTTCTTATCACCCCTCCACTTT. Translated: CATWKGQGFLSPLHF.

The chain employs TRBV9 and TRBJ2-7; 10 bases line up with TRBD2. This CDR3 comprises 14 residues. Trimming removed 0 bases from V and 4 bases from J; junction bases left unmatched: 1. Germline CDR1 and CDR2: SGDLS and YYNGEE. The CDR3 is CASSVASGSYEQYF. The CDR3, as DNA: TGTGCCAGCAGCGTAGCTAGCGGGAGTTACGAGCAGTACTTC.

This rearrangement joins TRBV28 to TRBJ1-5; 9 bases line up with TRBD1. The CDR3 consists of 14 residues. Trimming removed 6 bases from V and 6 bases from J; junction bases left unmatched: 6. Germline CDR1 MDHEN, CDR2 SYDVKM. The CDR3 sequence is CASRPGTGTQPQHF. The CDR3, as DNA: TGTGCCAGCAGGCCCGGGACAGGGACTCAGCCCCAGCATTTT.

The chain is built from TRBV5-6 and TRBJ1-5, with TRBD1 identical over 10 bases. V lost 2 bases, J lost 0 bases, and 5 bases stayed unmatched. The V gene's germline CDR1 is SGHDT and CDR2 YYEEEE. CDR3 size: 17 residues. In nucleotides, the CDR3 is TGTGCCAGCAGCTTTTGGACAGGGGGATATAGCAATCAGCCCCAGCATTTT. This translates into CASSFWTGGYSNQPQHF.

V gene TRBV2 combines with J gene TRBJ2-1; 11 bases match TRBD2. CDR3 length: 16 amino acids. V was pared by 7 bases and J by 2 bases, with 7 bases of the junction left unmatched. The V gene's germline CDR1 is SNHLY and CDR2 FYNNEI. CDR3 in amino acids: CASKTSGIRAYNEQFF. In nucleotides, the CDR3 is TGTGCCAGCAAGACTAGCGGGATCAGAGCCTACAATGAGCAGTTCTTC.

This clone was recorded once. The V call is TRBV6-1, the J call TRBJ1-4; D possibly corresponds to TRBD1 (5 bases). Germline CDR1 MNHNS, CDR2 SASEGT. This CDR3 is 15 amino acids long. With 5 bases removed from V and 3 bases from J, the gap between germline ends came to 13 bases. The CDR3 protein is CASSPGGGANEKLFF. The CDR3 region has the DNA TGTGCCAGCAGTCCGGGCGGGGGGGCTAATGAAAAACTGTTTTTT.

The V gene is TRBV6-5, the J gene TRBJ1-1; 7 bases fit TRBD1. The length of the CDR3 is 11 residues. Germline V gives CDR1 MNHEY, CDR2 SVGAGI. J lost 4 bases, V lost 8 bases, and 1 base had no gene match. The CDR3 loop reads CASEGATEAFF. CDR3 coding DNA: TGTGCCAGCGAGGGGGCCACTGAAGCTTTCTTT.

This clone was recorded only once. V is TRBV19 and J is TRBJ2-4, with D perhaps matching TRBD1 (7 bases). CDR1 is LNHDA and CDR2 is SQIVND in the germline V gene (reference sequence). The CDR3 has 12 residues. Trimming cost V 5 bases and J 8 bases, with 10 bases left between them. The CDR3, as DNA: TGTGCCAGTAGTGCCAGGGGGGACATTCAGTACTTC. Residues: CASSARGDIQYF. Full variable domain (missing parts from reference TRBV19 and TRBJ2-4): DGGITQSPKYLFRKEGQNVTLSCEQNLNHDAMYWYRQDPGQGLRLIYYSQIVNDFQKGDIAEGYSVSREKKESFPLTVTSAQKNPTAFYLCASSARGDIQYFGAGTRLSVL.